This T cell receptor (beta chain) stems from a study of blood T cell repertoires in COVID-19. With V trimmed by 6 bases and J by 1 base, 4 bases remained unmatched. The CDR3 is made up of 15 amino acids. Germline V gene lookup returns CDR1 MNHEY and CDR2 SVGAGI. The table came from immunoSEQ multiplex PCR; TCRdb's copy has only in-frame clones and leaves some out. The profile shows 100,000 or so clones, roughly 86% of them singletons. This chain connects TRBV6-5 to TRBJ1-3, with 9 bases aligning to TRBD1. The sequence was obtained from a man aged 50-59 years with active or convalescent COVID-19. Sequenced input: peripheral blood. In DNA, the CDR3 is TGTGCCAGCAGAGGGACAGGGCGGTCTGGAAACACCATATATTTT. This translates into CASRGTGRSGNTIYF.